A selection of T cell receptor beta chains follows, all from one sample in a study of T cells in localized non-small cell lung cancer. Using immunoSEQ multiplex PCR, the repertoire was profiled, and TCRdb retains in-frame clones only, with some absent. The profile covers 52,000 or so clones, with roughly 90% appearing a single time and about 18% taken by the ten largest. Sequenced here: peripheral blood, sampled before any cancer treatment. Every receptor here comes from a male donor aged 60 or over with stage III squamous cell lung carcinoma. The CDR3 runs from the conserved cysteine through the conserved F or W. Each record gives: J gene, V gene, D gene, clone size, CDR3 DNA, CDR3 protein. The D gene is left open where the match is weak. The listing skips clone size in some rows; elsewhere it reads once, few, many or a size class.

J gene: TRBJ1-2; V gene: TRBV6-6; D gene: -; clone size: -; CDR3 DNA: TGTGCCAGCAGTTACTCCGGATTTAACTATGGCTACACCTTC; CDR3 protein: CASSYSGFNYGYTF
J gene: TRBJ1-1; V gene: TRBV7-9; D gene: -; clone size: few; CDR3 DNA: TGTGCCAGCAGCCCGCCAGCCCTGAACACTGAAGCTTTCTTT; CDR3 protein: CASSPPALNTEAFF
J gene: TRBJ2-7; V gene: TRBV18; D gene: TRBD2; clone size: -; CDR3 DNA: TGTGCCAGCTCACCAGGGGCTAGCGGGGCGTTGGAGCAGTACTTC; CDR3 protein: CASSPGASGALEQYF
J gene: TRBJ1-2; V gene: TRBV5-1; D gene: TRBD1; clone size: -; CDR3 DNA: TGCGCCAGCAGCCCGGGACAGGGCCTACCGGACTATGGCTACACCTTC; CDR3 protein: CASSPGQGLPDYGYTF
J gene: TRBJ2-7; V gene: TRBV11-2; D gene: -; clone size: -; CDR3 DNA: TGTGCCAGCAGCTTCTCTGAGGGGCTCTACGAGCAGTACTTC; CDR3 protein: CASSFSEGLYEQYF
J gene: TRBJ1-5; V gene: TRBV19; D gene: -; clone size: -; CDR3 DNA: TGTGCCAGTACCCTAGTCCCGGGAAGGATTCAGCCCCAGCATTTT; CDR3 protein: CASTLVPGRIQPQHF
J gene: TRBJ1-1; V gene: TRBV5-1; D gene: -; clone size: -; CDR3 DNA: TGCGCCAGCAGCTTGAGAGGGAACACTGAAGCTTTCTTT; CDR3 protein: CASSLRGNTEAFF
J gene: TRBJ2-5; V gene: TRBV7-9; D gene: TRBD2; clone size: -; CDR3 DNA: TGTGCCAGCCGGATCGGGGGGGCCTCAGAGACCCAGTACTTC; CDR3 protein: CASRIGGASETQYF
J gene: TRBJ2-3; V gene: TRBV11-3; D gene: -; clone size: -; CDR3 DNA: TGTGCCAGCAGCTTAGGGGGCAGGGGATTTGATACGCAGTATTTT; CDR3 protein: CASSLGGRGFDTQYF
J gene: TRBJ2-7; V gene: TRBV7-3; D gene: TRBD1; clone size: -; CDR3 DNA: TGTGCCAGCAGCTCCAGGACAGGGGTCGAGCAGTACTTC; CDR3 protein: CASSSRTGVEQYF
J gene: TRBJ1-2; V gene: TRBV6-5; D gene: -; clone size: -; CDR3 DNA: TGTGCCACCAATCGTTACGGGGGCGGTGGCTACACCTTC; CDR3 protein: CATNRYGGGGYTF
J gene: TRBJ1-1; V gene: TRBV7-2; D gene: TRBD1; clone size: -; CDR3 DNA: TGTGCCAGCAGCTTAGGAGACAGGGGCAGAAACACTGAAGCTTTCTTT; CDR3 protein: CASSLGDRGRNTEAFF
J gene: TRBJ2-7; V gene: TRBV5-1; D gene: -; clone size: -; CDR3 DNA: TGCGCCAGCAGCCGTAGCGTTTTCAACGAGCAGTACTTC; CDR3 protein: CASSRSVFNEQYF
J gene: TRBJ2-3; V gene: TRBV19; D gene: TRBD2; clone size: -; CDR3 DNA: TGTGCCAGTAGTATATCCCTTTCTACTAGCGGGGAATCAGATACGCAGTATTTT; CDR3 protein: CASSISLSTSGESDTQYF
J gene: TRBJ2-7; V gene: TRBV6-6; D gene: TRBD1; clone size: -; CDR3 DNA: TGTGCCAGCAGAACAGGACAGGGGGCCTCCTACGAGCAGTACTTC; CDR3 protein: CASRTGQGASYEQYF
J gene: TRBJ1-1; V gene: TRBV18; D gene: -; clone size: -; CDR3 DNA: TGTGCCAGCTCACCACCGGGCAGGGGACGCACTGAAGCTTTCTTT; CDR3 protein: CASSPPGRGRTEAFF
J gene: TRBJ2-2; V gene: TRBV6-1; D gene: TRBD2; clone size: -; CDR3 DNA: TGTGCCAGCAGTGAACTCACCGGGACTACGGGGGAGCTGTTTTTT; CDR3 protein: CASSELTGTTGELFF
J gene: TRBJ1-3; V gene: TRBV7-6; D gene: -; clone size: once; CDR3 DNA: TGTGCCAGCAGCTTATTTGCCGGGACCAGCTCTGGAAACACCATATATTTT; CDR3 protein: CASSLFAGTSSGNTIYF
J gene: TRBJ1-2; V gene: TRBV6-6; D gene: -; clone size: -; CDR3 DNA: TGTGCCAGCAGCGAGGGGGATTCCCTCCGCTACACCTTC; CDR3 protein: CASSEGDSLRYTF
J gene: TRBJ2-3; V gene: TRBV11-2; D gene: TRBD2; clone size: -; CDR3 DNA: TGTGCCAGCAGCTTAGGACAGGGAAGCGGGAGGTCTGATACGCAGTATTTT; CDR3 protein: CASSLGQGSGRSDTQYF
J gene: TRBJ1-1; V gene: TRBV7-9; D gene: -; clone size: -; CDR3 DNA: TGTGCCAGCAGTTCAGGGTTAGGGGGGACTGAAGCTTTCTTT; CDR3 protein: CASSSGLGGTEAFF
J gene: TRBJ1-2; V gene: TRBV9; D gene: TRBD1; clone size: -; CDR3 DNA: TGTGCCAGCAGCGAGACGGACAGGGGGCCGGATGGCTACACCTTC; CDR3 protein: CASSETDRGPDGYTF
J gene: TRBJ2-7; V gene: TRBV6-5; D gene: TRBD1; clone size: -; CDR3 DNA: TGTGCCAGTACCCCCGGGACAGGGTCCCACGAGCAGTACTTC; CDR3 protein: CASTPGTGSHEQYF
J gene: TRBJ2-5; V gene: TRBV30; D gene: TRBD2; clone size: -; CDR3 DNA: TGTGCCTGGAGTAAAACTAGCGGGGAGGAGACCCAGTACTTC; CDR3 protein: CAWSKTSGEETQYF
J gene: TRBJ2-3; V gene: TRBV29-1; D gene: -; clone size: -; CDR3 DNA: TGCAGCGTTGAAAGGGGGTCAGATACGCAGTATTTT; CDR3 protein: CSVERGSDTQYF
J gene: TRBJ1-1; V gene: TRBV27; D gene: -; clone size: -; CDR3 DNA: TGTGCCAGCAGTTCGTTTACAGGTAACACTGAAGCTTTCTTT; CDR3 protein: CASSSFTGNTEAFF
J gene: TRBJ2-7; V gene: TRBV19; D gene: -; clone size: -; CDR3 DNA: TGTGCCAGTAGTATAGTTCGGGGATCCTACGAGCAGTACTTC; CDR3 protein: CASSIVRGSYEQYF
J gene: TRBJ2-1; V gene: TRBV28; D gene: TRBD2; clone size: -; CDR3 DNA: TGTGCCAGTATCGGGGGGGCCTACAATGAGCAGTTCTTC; CDR3 protein: CASIGGAYNEQFF
J gene: TRBJ2-5; V gene: TRBV7-3; D gene: -; clone size: -; CDR3 DNA: TGTGCCAGCAGCGCGAACGGGATTCCAGAGACCCAGTACTTC; CDR3 protein: CASSANGIPETQYF
J gene: TRBJ2-2; V gene: TRBV9; D gene: TRBD2; clone size: -; CDR3 DNA: TGTGCCAGCAGCGCCCGACTAGCCGGGGCCGGGGAGCTGTTTTTT; CDR3 protein: CASSARLAGAGELFF
J gene: TRBJ1-2; V gene: TRBV20-1; D gene: -; clone size: -; CDR3 DNA: TGCAGTGCCAGCCGGGGGGGGCCATACACCTTC; CDR3 protein: CSASRGGPYTF
J gene: TRBJ2-2; V gene: TRBV11-3; D gene: TRBD1; clone size: -; CDR3 DNA: TGTGCCAGCAGCTCCCAGGGACAGGTGAACACCGGGGAGCTGTTTTTT; CDR3 protein: CASSSQGQVNTGELFF
J gene: TRBJ2-7; V gene: TRBV7-2; D gene: TRBD2; clone size: once; CDR3 DNA: TGTGCCAGCAGCTCCCCCGGGGGGGAGCTTTTCTACGAGCAGTACTTC; CDR3 protein: CASSSPGGELFYEQYF
J gene: TRBJ2-1; V gene: TRBV9; D gene: TRBD2; clone size: few; CDR3 DNA: TGTGCCAGCAGCGTAGGTCAGCGGGGGGTCGTAGAGCAGTTCTTC; CDR3 protein: CASSVGQRGVVEQFF
J gene: TRBJ2-3; V gene: TRBV6-5; D gene: TRBD1; clone size: -; CDR3 DNA: TGTGCCAGCAGGGGACAGGGCTGGACAGATACGCAGTATTTT; CDR3 protein: CASRGQGWTDTQYF
J gene: TRBJ1-1; V gene: TRBV18; D gene: -; clone size: few; CDR3 DNA: TGTGCCAGCTCAAGAGAGACAATTTTCACTGAAGCTTTCTTT; CDR3 protein: CASSRETIFTEAFF
J gene: TRBJ2-1; V gene: TRBV15; D gene: -; clone size: -; CDR3 DNA: TGTGCCACCAGCAGAGAGACAGTTTATGAGCAGTTCTTC; CDR3 protein: CATSRETVYEQFF
J gene: TRBJ1-6; V gene: TRBV6-1; D gene: -; clone size: -; CDR3 DNA: TGTGCCAGCAGTGTGGACCGAAATTCACCCCTCCACTTT; CDR3 protein: CASSVDRNSPLHF
J gene: TRBJ1-1; V gene: TRBV5-6; D gene: -; clone size: once; CDR3 DNA: TGTGCCAGCAGCCCTGGGATGAACACTGAAGCTTTCTTT; CDR3 protein: CASSPGMNTEAFF